This entry lists 13 T cell receptor beta chains sequenced from one sample in a study of blood T cell repertoires in COVID-19. Produced via immunoSEQ multiplex PCR; TCRdb's table is partial and in-frame only. The data show some 140,000 clones, around 83% seen once. Sequencing used PBMCs or T cells enriched from blood (not recorded which). These receptors were collected from a man aged 25-45 years who had recovered from COVID-19.

The chain joins TRBV19 to TRBJ1-2, with D perhaps TRBD1 (6 bases). The germline CDR1 and CDR2 sequences are LNHDA and SQIVND (reference sequence). V was cut by 0 bases and J by 4 bases, with 12 bases left in between. The CDR3 covers 15 residues. CDR3 in DNA: TGTGCCAGTAGTATAGAGTCAGGGGCGATCTATGGCTACACCTTC. Translated, it gives CASSIESGAIYGYTF.

J is TRBJ2-2 and V is TRBV27; 7 nucleotides agree with TRBD1. The germline gives CDR1 MNHEY, CDR2 SMNVEV (reference sequence). Trimming at V came to 8 bases and at J to 2 bases, leaving 2 bases not matched to a gene. CDR3 size: 13 residues. In DNA, the CDR3 is TGTGCCAGCGGGACAGTAAACACCGGGGAGCTGTTTTTT. This sequence encodes CASGTVNTGELFF.

This clone was seen a handful of times. V is TRBV7-9 and J is TRBJ2-7; TRBD1 is a possible D gene (5 bases). Trimming stripped 0 bases from V and 3 bases from J, with 12 bases between. Looked up from germline, CDR1 is SEHNR and CDR2 is FQNEAQ (reference sequence). CDR3 length equals 15 residues. CDR3 DNA sequence: TGTGCCAGCAGCTTAGCTTCCCAGGGCGGCTACGAGCAGTACTTC. Protein product: CASSLASQGGYEQYF. The whole variable domain, remainder taken from reference TRBV7-9 and TRBJ2-7, is DTGVSQNPRHKITKRGQNVTFRCDPISEHNRLYWYRQTLGQGPEFLTYFQNEAQLEKSRLLSDRFSAERPKGSFSTLEIQRTEQGDSAMYLCASSLASQGGYEQYFGPGTRLTVT.

The chain carries TRBV9 and TRBJ1-6, with 7 nucleotides matching TRBD1. Losses at the gene ends were 3 bases for V and 10 bases for J; bases not matched to a gene: 10. CDR3 length equals 15 residues. CDR1 and CDR2 from the germline V gene are SGDLS and YYNGEE. As DNA, the CDR3 is TGTGCCAGCAGCGGACAGGGTTTGTTAGGGTCACCCCTCCACTTT. This sequence encodes CASSGQGLLGSPLHF.

V usage is TRBV5-1 and J usage is TRBJ2-3; 7 nucleotides align to TRBD1. V was clipped by 2 bases and J by 0 bases; unmatched bases: 3. The CDR3 covers 15 residues. The V gene's germline CDR1 is SGHRS and CDR2 YFSETQ. The DNA for the CDR3 is TGCGCCAGCAGCTTTGGGACAGCCAGCACAGATACGCAGTATTTT. This sequence encodes CASSFGTASTDTQYF.

The V gene is TRBV11-2, the J gene TRBJ2-2; weak D call: TRBD2 (5 bases). The CDR3 covers 14 residues. The germline V and J ends were trimmed by 3 bases and 5 bases, with 10 bases remaining between them. Germline loops: CDR1 SGHAT, CDR2 FQNNGV. CDR3 loop: CASSFGLPTGELFF. As DNA, the CDR3 is TGTGCCAGCAGCTTCGGACTCCCGACCGGGGAGCTGTTTTTT. Based on the CDR3 plus reference TRBV11-2 and TRBJ2-2, the full variable domain is EAGVAQSPRYKIIEKRQSVAFWCNPISGHATLYWYQQILGQGPKLLIQFQNNGVVDDSQLPKDRFSAERLKGVDSTLKIQPAKLEDSAVYLCASSFGLPTGELFFGEGSRLTVL.

This clone was counted a few times. The chain employs TRBV11-2 and TRBJ2-7, with D unclear. This CDR3 contains 11 residues. From germline, CDR1 is SGHAT and CDR2 FQNNGV. The V end lost 7 bases, the J end lost 7 bases, and 11 bases lay between the germline ends. The CDR3 nucleotides read TGTGCCAGCACACGCGTCGGGGAGCAGTACTTC. Residues: CASTRVGEQYF.

This chain joins TRBV12-5 and TRBJ2-1; D may be TRBD2 (7 bases). V dropped 2 bases and J dropped 4 bases, with 12 bases sitting between them. The CDR3 length is 15 residues. Germline loops: CDR1 LGHNT, CDR2 FRNRAP. This CDR3 reads CASGLLGGAYNEQFF. Here the CDR3 DNA reads TGTGCTAGTGGTTTGTTGGGGGGGGCGTACAATGAGCAGTTCTTC. The full variable domain, with the rest looked up from reference TRBV12-5 and TRBJ2-1, is DARVTQTPRHKVTEMGQEVTMRCQPILGHNTVFWYRQTMMQGLELLAYFRNRAPLDDSGMPKDRFSAEMPDATLATLKIQPSEPRDSAVYFCASGLLGGAYNEQFFGPGTRLTVL.

J is TRBJ1-6 and V is TRBV4-2; no definite D call. Germline V gives CDR1 LGHNA, CDR2 YNFKEQ. Trimming shortened V by 2 bases and J by 7 bases, and 15 bases separated the two germline ends. The CDR3 contains 16 residues. The CDR3 DNA is TGTGCCAGCAGCCAATGGTTCGTAGAGAAGAATTCACCCCTCCACTTT. Translated: CASSQWFVEKNSPLHF.

This clone was seen only once. The V gene is TRBV25-1, the J gene TRBJ2-1; D unresolved. The CDR3 runs 16 residues. V dropped 2 bases and J dropped 0 bases, with 11 bases sitting between them. The germline V gene encodes CDR1 MGHDK and CDR2 SYGVNS. The CDR3 spells CASSELVPTSYNEQFF. The CDR3 nucleotides read TGTGCCAGCAGTGAACTAGTCCCTACCTCCTACAATGAGCAGTTCTTC.

In this sample, this clone turned up once. The V call is TRBV24-1, the J call TRBJ2-3; 7 bases are a match to TRBD1. The trim removed 5 bases at V and 0 bases at J, leaving 1 base unmatched. Germline V CDR1 and CDR2: KGHDR, SFDVKD. The CDR3 extends over 14 amino acids. This CDR3 reads CATSGGQSTDTQYF. DNA of the CDR3: TGTGCCACCAGTGGGGGACAGAGCACAGATACGCAGTATTTT.

The chain recombines TRBV5-1 with TRBJ1-4, with 9 nucleotides matching TRBD1. Trimming took 5 bases from V and 8 from J; bases not matched to a gene: 13. Germline V lookup: CDR1 SGHRS, CDR2 YFSETQ. The CDR3 extends over 16 amino acids. The chain's CDR3 is CASRRATGQGREKLFF. The CDR3 nucleotides read TGCGCCAGCAGACGTGCAACGGGACAGGGTCGGGAAAAACTGTTTTTT.

This CDR3 reads CASSSRQVGNGYTF. CDR3 nucleotide sequence: TGTGCCAGCAGTTCGAGACAGGTAGGGAATGGCTACACCTTC. The genes are TRBV27 and TRBJ1-2, with D possibly TRBD1 on 6 matching bases. Trimming took off 4 bases at V and 6 bases at J, with 15 bases between the two ends. CDR1 MNHEY and CDR2 SMNVEV come from the germline V gene (reference sequence). The CDR3 is 14 amino acids.